The sequence of this T cell receptor beta chain was determined in a study of T cells after yellow fever vaccination. Study observations and caveats: Only a minor proportion of clonotypes was detected across both CD4 and CD8 compartments. When the response was secondary, it was weaker but reached its peak faster, day 5 versus 15. Boosting was followed by the reappearance of most primary-vaccination clones (96% CD4, about 89% CD8).

With regard to this clonotype: No antigen is known for it.

MiXCR, run by TCRdb on the 5' RACE reads, gives a single entry per CDR3 protein. The repertoire includes around 600,000 distinct CDR3 sequences, over 9% of them detected once, and 15% sits in the top ten. This receptor was identified in a man aged 25-40 years who received the YFV17D yellow fever vaccine. The sequencing used PBMCs, collected on the day of the yellow fever booster vaccination.

The CDR3 region has the DNA TGTGCCAGCAGCCAAGGTGGGGGTTATAGCAATCAGCCCCAGCATTTT. It is translated as CASSQGGGYSNQPQHF. The chain is built from TRBV3-1 and TRBJ1-5; D might be TRBD1 (5 bases). Looked up from germline, CDR1 is LGHDT and CDR2 is YNNKEL (reference sequence). V lost 1 base to trimming and J lost 0 bases, with 10 bases between them. The CDR3 sequence is 16 residues long. Supplemented by reference TRBV3-1 and TRBJ1-5, the full variable domain reads DTAVSQTPKYLVTQMGNDKSIKCEQNLGHDTMYWYKQDSKKFLKIMFSYNNKELIINETVPNRFSPKSPDKAHLNLHINSLELGDSAVYFCASSQGGGYSNQPQHFGDGTRLSIL.